This passage covers 23 T cell receptor beta chains from one sample sequenced in a study of identical twins. TCRdb recomputed calls from the 5' RACE reads with MiXCR, one row per CDR3 protein. In the table there are around 370,000 distinct CDR3 sequences, 7% to 9.5% of which are singletons. The sequenced sample consisted of naive T cells sorted from blood. The source of these receptors is a woman in her 50s in good health.

The rearrangement joins TRBV5-1 to TRBJ2-2; the D gene is possibly TRBD1 (6 bases). Germline V gene data show CDR1 as SGHRS and CDR2 as YFSETQ. The CDR3 has 17 amino acids. The V gene lost 1 base and the J gene lost 1 base, with 14 bases spanning the gap. The DNA for the CDR3 is TGCGCCAGCAGCTTGACGATAGCAGGGGTGAACACCGGGGAGCTGTTTTTT. As protein: CASSLTIAGVNTGELFF.

This clonotype was seen ten or more times. CDR3 sequence (DNA): TGTGCCAGCAGTTTACTTCTGGGACAGGGGTGGGTTGAGCAGTTCTTC. It is translated as CASSLLLGQGWVEQFF. The genes are TRBV12-3 or TRBV12-4 and TRBJ2-1; 10 bases are a match to TRBD1. V trimming: 2 bases; J trimming: 9 bases; junction bases outside the gene matches: 10. The CDR3 extends over 16 amino acids.

The chain links TRBV7-8 to TRBJ1-4; no reliable D call. The germline gives CDR1 SGHVS, CDR2 FQNEAQ. The V and J ends lost 4 bases and 5 bases respectively, with 17 bases between them. There are 16 residues in the CDR3. The chain's CDR3 is CASSYVIGVENEKLFF. The CDR3 coding sequence is TGTGCCAGCAGCTATGTCATCGGGGTGGAGAATGAAAAACTGTTTTTT.

Comment on this clonotype: A much larger clone is a single base away; this may be a read error. The chain has TRBV10-3 and TRBJ2-1; D possibly corresponds to TRBD2 (6 bases). Germline assignment: CDR1 ENHRY and CDR2 SYGVKD. CDR3 size: 11 residues. The CDR3 nucleotides are TGTGCCGTATCTAGCGAGAGGCAGCAGCTCTTC. It codes for CAVSSERQQLF.

V usage is TRBV6-2 or TRBV6-3 and J usage is TRBJ1-1; 7 nucleotides match TRBD1. CDR1 is MNHEY, CDR2 SVGEGT, per germline. Trimming removed 5 bases from V and 6 bases from J; junction bases left unmatched: 3. The CDR3 extends over 12 amino acids. The DNA of the CDR3 is TGTGCCAGCAGTGAGGGGGCAGCTGAAGCTTTCTTT. This gives the protein CASSEGAAEAFF.

Turning to this clonotype: At one boundary the junction diverges from the germline segment, which might be a read error. The rearrangement links TRBV7-7 to TRBJ2-1; a weak D match, TRBD2 (8 bases). From germline, CDR1 is SSHAT and CDR2 FNYEAQ (reference sequence). The CDR3 length is 16 residues. The CDR3 here is CASSSGGGLGYNEQFF. In DNA form, the CDR3 reads TGTGCTAGCAGCTCAGGGGGGGGACTAGGATACAATGAGCAGTTCTTC.

This clonotype was observed a handful of times. This sequence joins TRBV10-3 and TRBJ2-1; D remains unclear. CDR1 ENHRY and CDR2 SYGVKD come from the germline V gene. This CDR3 is built from 13 residues. Trimming shortened V by 6 bases and J by 6 bases, and 12 bases separated the two germline ends. This CDR3 reads CAIRIGSRNEQFF. The CDR3 nucleotides read TGTGCCATCAGGATCGGCTCACGCAATGAGCAGTTCTTC.

CDR3 protein: CASSRRLAELNTGELFF. For the CDR3, the DNA is TGTGCCAGCAGCCGCCGACTAGCGGAACTGAACACCGGGGAGCTGTTTTTT. V and J are TRBV7-8 and TRBJ2-2; 9 bases are a match to TRBD2. CDR3 length equals 17 residues. The V gene's germline CDR1 is SGHVS and CDR2 FQNEAQ. After removal of 5 bases from V and 1 base from J, the junction contained 8 bases not matched to a gene.

At least ten counts were recorded for this clonotype. The rearrangement uses TRBV6-5 and TRBJ2-2; 9 bases line up with TRBD2. Germline V gives CDR1 MNHEY, CDR2 SVGAGI. This CDR3 is built from 15 residues. After removal of 5 bases from V and 6 bases from J, the junction contained 7 bases not matched to a gene. The CDR3 loop reads CASSSGLAGSGELFF. The CDR3 DNA is TGTGCCAGCAGTAGTGGGCTAGCGGGGTCCGGGGAGCTGTTTTTT.

This clonotype was recorded many times. This chain links TRBV4-1 with TRBJ2-1; the match to TRBD2 covers 7 bases. CDR3 length: 14 amino acids. The V gene's germline CDR1 is MGHRA and CDR2 YSYEKL. V lost 0 bases and J lost 6; bases outside the gene matches: 2. In nucleotides, the CDR3 is TGCGCCAGCAGCCAAGAAAGGACTAGCAATGAGCAGTTCTTC. It is translated as CASSQERTSNEQFF.

This clonotype showed up just a few times. The chain combines TRBV4-1 with TRBJ2-2, with a tentative D call TRBD2 (5 bases). Germline-derived CDR1 and CDR2 are MGHRA and YSYEKL. CDR3 length: 16 amino acids. Trimming took 5 bases from V and 4 from J, leaving 17 bases between them. CDR3 sequence: CASSTWHGVGTGELFF. CDR3 sequence (DNA): TGCGCCAGCAGCACATGGCACGGGGTGGGCACCGGGGAGCTGTTTTTT.

There are many counts of this clonotype. This chain links TRBV20-1 with TRBJ1-2, with D possibly TRBD1 on 6 matching bases. The V gene lost 2 bases and the J gene lost 5 bases, with 12 bases spanning the gap. Germline V gene lookup returns CDR1 DFQATT and CDR2 SNEGSKA (reference sequence). The CDR3 spans 13 residues. The CDR3 here is CSARQGSGYGYTF. Here the CDR3 DNA reads TGCAGTGCTAGACAGGGGAGTGGGTATGGCTACACCTTC.

This clonotype appeared once. One base away lies a much larger clone, so this may be a sequencing read error. CDR3 protein: CASTSGSNEQLF. In DNA form, the CDR3 reads TGTGCCAGTACTAGCGGTAGCAATGAGCAGCTCTTC. This chain uses TRBV2 with TRBJ2-1; 8 positions agree with TRBD2. The length of the CDR3 is 12 residues. In germline, CDR1 is SNHLY, CDR2 FYNNEI.

There are many counts of this clonotype. The rearrangement links TRBV7-8 to TRBJ2-6, with 12 bases aligning to TRBD1. The CDR3 runs to 19 residues. Per germline, CDR1 SGHVS and CDR2 FQNEAQ. V lost 5 bases and J lost 1; bases outside the gene matches: 9. The CDR3 DNA sequence: TGTGCCAGCAGCCCCCAGGGACAGGGGGCTGGTTCTGGGGCCAACGTCCTGACTTTC. Translation: CASSPQGQGAGSGANVLTF. The variable domain in full, completed from reference TRBV7-8 and TRBJ2-6, reads GAGVSQSPRYKVAKRGQDVALRCDPISGHVSLFWYQQALGQGPEFLTYFQNEAQLDKSGLPSDRFFAERPEGSVSTLKIQRTQQEDSAVYLCASSPQGQGAGSGANVLTFGAGSRLTVL.

This clonotype was detected a few times. This chain links TRBV7-9 with TRBJ2-7, with a possible D match to TRBD1 (6 bases). The CDR3 length is 14 residues. CDR1 and CDR2 from the germline V gene are SEHNR and FQNEAQ (reference sequence). V lost 1 base and J lost 6, with 13 bases in between. CDR3 region: CASSLVLGAGEQYF. The CDR3 DNA sequence: TGTGCCAGCAGCTTAGTGCTGGGGGCGGGCGAGCAGTACTTC. The whole variable domain, filled in from reference TRBV7-9 and TRBJ2-7, reads DTGVSQNPRHKITKRGQNVTFRCDPISEHNRLYWYRQTLGQGPEFLTYFQNEAQLEKSRLLSDRFSAERPKGSFSTLEIQRTEQGDSAMYLCASSLVLGAGEQYFGPGTRLTVT.

The chain links TRBV19 to TRBJ2-2; a possible D gene is TRBD1 (5 bases). With 5 bases removed from V and 5 bases from J, the gap between germline ends came to 12 bases. Per germline, CDR1 LNHDA and CDR2 SQIVND (reference sequence). The CDR3 covers 14 residues. The CDR3 nucleotides are TGTGCCAGTAGTTCACATTCAGGGACCGGGGAGCTGTTTTTT. It is translated as CASSSHSGTGELFF.

This clonotype has a handful of counts. A junction end diverges from the germline sequence, so it may reflect a read error. The J gene is TRBJ1-5, the V gene TRBV6-9; 10 bases are a match to TRBD1. The CDR3 sequence is 12 residues long. The V gene's germline CDR1 is MNHGY and CDR2 SVAAGI. The chain's CDR3 is CASSYRRDRGCF. Here the CDR3 DNA reads TGTGCCAGCAGTTATAGGCGGGACAGGGGTTGTTTT.

This clonotype came up many times. The rearrangement links TRBV3-1 to TRBJ1-2; D uncertain. This CDR3 has 15 amino acids. CDR1 and CDR2 from the germline V gene are LGHDT and YNNKEL (reference sequence). V was shortened by 4 bases and J by 2 bases, with 14 bases between the two germline ends. The CDR3 protein is CASSLWTSLNYGYTF. CDR3 in DNA: TGTGCCAGCAGCCTATGGACTTCCTTAAACTATGGCTACACCTTC.

V usage is TRBV7-8 and J usage is TRBJ2-3; a weak D match, TRBD2 (5 bases). Germline V gene data show CDR1 as SGHVS and CDR2 as FQNEAQ. The CDR3 extends over 15 amino acids. The V and J ends lost 4 bases and 2 bases respectively, with 13 bases between them. CDR3 residues: CASSSLLRATDTQYF. The CDR3 region has the DNA TGTGCCAGCAGCTCCCTGTTGAGGGCCACAGATACGCAGTATTTT.

The V call is TRBV11-3, the J call TRBJ2-1; D possibly corresponds to TRBD1 (6 bases). Looked up from germline, CDR1 is SGHNT and CDR2 is YENEEA. The CDR3 has 15 amino acids. V was trimmed by 1 base and J by 6 bases, leaving 13 bases between them. The CDR3 DNA reads as TGTGCCAGCAGCTTAGTTGGACAGCAAGGCAATGAGCAGTTCTTC. Its translation: CASSLVGQQGNEQFF.

In this sample, this clonotype turned up a few times. The V call is TRBV2, the J call TRBJ1-5, with 9 bases that match TRBD1. Trimming cost V 4 bases and J 5 bases; bases outside gene matches: 0. This CDR3 spans 13 amino acids. The germline V gene encodes CDR1 SNHLY and CDR2 FYNNEI. CDR3 sequence reads: CASSGTGDQPQHF. In DNA form, the CDR3 reads TGTGCCAGCAGTGGGACAGGGGATCAGCCCCAGCATTTT.

The chain joins TRBV19 to TRBJ2-7, with 7 bases matching TRBD2. Germline V CDR1 and CDR2: LNHDA, SQIVND (reference sequence). The CDR3 is made up of 15 amino acids. J lost 3 bases, V lost 3 bases, and 8 bases had no gene match. This CDR3 is CASSMRDYRGYEQYF. DNA for the CDR3: TGTGCCAGTAGTATGAGGGACTACCGAGGCTACGAGCAGTACTTC.

The table lists this clonotype with a few counts. The rearrangement uses TRBV3-1 and TRBJ1-2, with D unclear. The V end lost 3 bases, the J end lost 4 bases, and 9 bases lay between the germline ends. The CDR3 is 13 residues long. CDR1 is LGHDT and CDR2 is YNNKEL in the germline V gene (reference sequence). The CDR3 is CASSQGKVYGYTF. The DNA for the CDR3 is TGTGCCAGCAGCCAGGGAAAGGTCTATGGCTACACCTTC.